Listed here is a single TCR beta chain. Antigen specificity is unknown. PCR employed 60 Vbeta and 13 Jbeta primers. The method was immunoSEQ multiplex PCR; TCRdb's version includes in-frame clones alone and lacks a portion of them. The sample has about 140,000 clones; more than 60% are singletons. This entry belongs to a study of cytomegalovirus exposure and HLA in healthy donors. General study results and limits: Productive rates of about 87% or about 30% were seen for most TCR beta V segments in an earlier analysis. Per published accounts, TCR beta sequences correctly predicted the HLA-A and HLA-B alleles of most subjects.

The sequence was collected from a female donor in good health and CMV-seronegative. Sequencing used PBMCs.

The CDR3 loop is CAWSVRDSDGYTF. As DNA, the CDR3 is TGTGCCTGGAGTGTCCGAGACAGCGATGGCTACACCTTC. The V call is TRBV30, the J call TRBJ1-2, with D tentatively TRBD1 (5 bases). V was trimmed by 0 bases and J by 6 bases, leaving 11 bases between them. CDR3 size: 13 residues. Germline CDR1 and CDR2: GTSNPN and SVGIG (reference sequence). Filled out from reference TRBV30 and TRBJ1-2, the complete variable domain reads SQTIHQWPATLVQPVGSPLSLECTVEGTSNPNLYWYRQAAGRGLQLLFYSVGIGQISSEVPQNLSASRPQDRQFILSSKKLLLSDSGFYLCAWSVRDSDGYTFGSGTRLTVV.